This T cell receptor (beta chain) was profiled in a study of T cell repertoires in cytomegalovirus infection. Study results and caveats: Summed public TCR beta family frequency identified CMV carriers bearing the relevant HLA.

Germline-derived CDR1 and CDR2 are MNHEY and SMNVEV (reference sequence). The J segment lost 3 bases and the V segment lost 6 bases, leaving 7 bases of the junction unmatched. CDR3 size: 15 residues. This clonotype has only a few counts. Its antigen is still unknown. TCRdb itself ran the reads through MiXCR, one entry per CDR3 protein. The sample has about a million distinct CDR3 sequences; 31% are singletons. This receptor was taken from a human donor in good health (CMV status not recorded). Some clones in this sample may be carry-over from other donors' samples. V usage is TRBV27 and J usage is TRBJ2-5; 10 bases agree with TRBD2. The sample here was cultured CD8+ T cells from PBMCs, taken from culture after CMV antigen stimulation. In DNA, the CDR3 is TGTGCCAGCAGGACCCCCCTAGCGGGGGAAGAGACCCAGTACTTC. Amino acid sequence: CASRTPLAGEETQYF.